The present T cell receptor (beta chain) was sequenced within a study of cytomegalovirus exposure and HLA in healthy donors. Nominally healthy donors were sampled, though unrecorded immune exposures were likely. Researchers ran the PCR with 60 Vbeta and 13 Jbeta primers. Libraries were prepared by immunoSEQ multiplex PCR; TCRdb keeps only in-frame clonotypes and omits some of them. The sample records around 90,000 clones, about 85% being singletons. Germline values: CDR1 SGHTA, CDR2 FQGTGA. V lost 2 bases to trimming and J lost 3 bases, with 13 bases between them. This CDR3 is built from 15 residues. The source material was PBMCs. The TCR sequence derives from a man aged 40-49 years in good health and CMV-seropositive. V and J are TRBV7-3 and TRBJ1-2; TRBD1 might be the D (5 bases). The chain's CDR3 is CASSLGGITDYGYTF. CDR3 DNA: TGTGCCAGCAGCTTAGGGGGGATTACTGACTATGGCTACACCTTC.